The text below deals with one T cell receptor (beta chain). What it binds is not known. These data originate in a study of cytomegalovirus exposure and HLA in healthy donors. PCR primers comprised 60 Vbeta and 13 Jbeta primers. Here immunoSEQ multiplex PCR was the method, and the copy in TCRdb shows in-frame clones only, minus some. The profile covers 100,000 to 150,000 clones, with approximately 74% appearing a single time and 5.5% to 8% taken by the ten largest. This CDR3 region has 17 residues. Germline V gene data show CDR1 as SGHVS and CDR2 as FNYEAQ. The V and J ends lost 5 bases and 0 bases, in that order; junction bases with no gene match: 4. Points from the study as a whole: Most CMV-associated TCR beta chains were later found to appear HLA-restricted. By HLA locus, TCR association rates varied in a later analysis, with DRB1 showing the most and HLA-C the fewest. 150 or so TCR beta chains were listed as cytomegalovirus-associated.

The receptor's source is a male donor in good health and CMV-seronegative. The sample consisted of PBMCs. The chain couples TRBV7-6 to TRBJ2-7; 16 bases align to TRBD2. Written as DNA, the CDR3 is TGTGCCAGCAGCGCGGGACTAGCGGGAGGGCGCTCCTACGAGCAGTACTTC. It translates to CASSAGLAGGRSYEQYF.